The next 17 T cell receptor beta chains were all read from a single sample in a study of CD8+ T cells in alopecia areata. RNA was isolated and reverse transcribed to cDNA, the sequencing template. Data came from immunoSEQ multiplex PCR; TCRdb stores just in-frame clones and leaves some out. The table includes 10,000 to 15,000 clones, approximately 67% detected once. This sample's treatment: oral pan-JAK inhibitor, 5-10 mg twice daily. Peripheral blood samples and lesional scalp punch biopsies were obtained from alopecia areata patients. The starting material was skin, obtained at week 4, from a patient treated with tofacitinib. Every receptor here comes from a human donor with alopecia areata.

The gene calls are TRBV29-1 and TRBJ1-1; D is perhaps TRBD1 (5 bases). V gave up 7 bases and J gave up 7 bases, with 22 bases separating them. CDR1 and CDR2 (germline): SQVTM, ANQGSEA. This CDR3 region has 14 residues. This CDR3 reads CSARSGTFGGEAFF. The CDR3 DNA follows: TGCAGCGCTCGATCCGGGACGTTCGGTGGTGAAGCTTTCTTT.

The chain links TRBV10-3 to TRBJ1-5; D not resolved. Trimming took off 0 bases at V and 7 bases at J, with 13 bases between the two ends. The CDR3 sequence is 15 residues long. Germline-derived CDR1 and CDR2 are ENHRY and SYGVKD. The CDR3 nucleotides are TGTGCCATCAGTGAGTCAGAACAGAGGGCACAGCCCCAGCATTTT. Encoded protein: CAISESEQRAQPQHF.

This chain joins TRBV7-2 and TRBJ1-1, with D tentatively TRBD1 (6 bases). CDR3 length equals 15 residues. Trimming removed 0 bases at V and 3 bases at J, with 11 bases between. Germline lookup yields CDR1 SGHTA and CDR2 FQGNSA. CDR3 amino acids: CASSLAGAGYTEAFF. The CDR3 DNA reads as TGTGCCAGCAGCTTAGCGGGGGCAGGATACACTGAAGCTTTCTTT.

This clone has only one observation. The chain couples TRBV15 to TRBJ2-5; 10 bases are a match to TRBD1. Germline V CDR1 and CDR2: LNHNV, YYDKDF (reference sequence). Germline trimming cut 5 bases from V and 5 bases from J; bases unmatched to any gene: 8. The CDR3 is 15 residues long. CDR3 nucleotides: TGTGCCACCAGCCGCGAGACAGGGGGCTCCGAGACCCAGTACTTC. Translating it yields CATSRETGGSETQYF.

This sequence joins TRBV9 and TRBJ1-4, with 8 bases lining up with TRBD1. The V gene's germline CDR1 is SGDLS and CDR2 YYNGEE. Trimming at V came to 0 bases and at J to 6 bases, leaving 13 bases not matched to a gene. CDR3 length: 18 residues. The CDR3 sequence is CASSVDRDRRDSDEKLFF. In DNA form, the CDR3 reads TGTGCCAGCAGCGTAGACAGGGACAGGAGAGACTCAGATGAAAAACTGTTTTTT.

The table lists this clone with a few counts. The V gene is TRBV28, the J gene TRBJ1-1, with 8 bases lining up with TRBD1. The CDR3 totals 17 residues. The junction had 18 bases not matched to a gene; V was cut back by 4 bases and J by 8 bases. From germline, CDR1 is MDHEN and CDR2 SYDVKM. The DNA of the CDR3 is TGTGCCAGCAGTTCCCCTCATTGGGGATATCGGGACAGGGAAGCTTTCTTT. Protein product: CASSSPHWGYRDREAFF.

This clone was observed a few times. This chain links TRBV5-1 with TRBJ2-5; D uncertain. V lost 0 bases to trimming and J lost 0 bases, with 0 bases between them. The CDR3 contains 12 residues. Germline CDR1 and CDR2: SGHRS and YFSETQ. The CDR3 sequence is CASSLDQETQYF. CDR3 nucleotide sequence: TGCGCCAGCAGCTTGGACCAAGAGACCCAGTACTTC. The complete variable domain, with remaining parts taken from reference TRBV5-1 and TRBJ2-5, reads KAGVTQTPRYLIKTRGQQVTLSCSPISGHRSVSWYQQTPGQGLQFLFEYFSETQRNKGNFPGRFSGRQFSNSRSEMNVSTLELGDSALYLCASSLDQETQYFGPGTRLLVL.

As regards this clone: Because the CDR3's place on the DNA is in doubt, the DNA is left out and the CDR3 is given as listed by TCRdb. The CDR3: CASSLFGSGETQYF. The chain employs TRBV27 and TRBJ2-5; the D call in the table, TRBD2, was not verified against the DNA. Germline V lookup: CDR1 MNHEY, CDR2 SMNVEV (reference sequence). Termini included, the CDR3 measures 14 amino acids.

The table lists this clone with a few counts. Written as DNA, the CDR3 is TGTGCCAGCAGTTACCTGGGAAGGGGGACTGAAGCTTTCTTT. Protein sequence: CASSYLGRGTEAFF. V usage is TRBV6-5 and J usage is TRBJ1-1; TRBD1 is a possible D gene (6 bases). Per germline, CDR1 MNHEY and CDR2 SVGAGI. The V end lost 2 bases, the J end lost 5 bases, and 12 bases lay between the germline ends. This CDR3 region has 14 residues.

This clone was found a few times. The chain links TRBV19 to TRBJ2-1; 11 nucleotides line up with TRBD2. The CDR3 loop spans 15 amino acids. CDR1 and CDR2 (germline): LNHDA, SQIVND (reference sequence). V was pared by 5 bases and J by 3 bases, with 3 bases of the junction left unmatched. The CDR3 nucleotides read TGTGCCAGTAGTGTGACTAGCGGGGACTACAATGAGCAGTTCTTC. As protein: CASSVTSGDYNEQFF.

The rearrangement links TRBV11-3 to TRBJ1-1; 9 bases are shared with TRBD1. Germline V CDR1 and CDR2: SGHNT, YENEEA. This CDR3 contains 18 residues. The ends lost 0 bases at V and 8 bases at J; junction bases unmatched: 16. As DNA, the CDR3 is TGTGCCAGCAGCTTAGATGGGACAGGGTATGTGACCCGAGGGGAAGCTTTCTTT. Protein product: CASSLDGTGYVTRGEAFF.

CDR3 bases: TGTGCCAGCAGCTTGGCGCGCCCGGACGAGCAGTACTTC. Its translation is CASSLARPDEQYF. This chain joins TRBV7-2 and TRBJ2-7; D gene ambiguous. V dropped 3 bases and J dropped 5 bases, with 11 bases sitting between them. The CDR3 contains 13 residues. In germline, CDR1 is SGHTA, CDR2 FQGNSA.

The CDR3 is CASTFGGNHNEQFF. The CDR3 DNA reads TGTGCCAGCACCTTCGGAGGGAACCACAATGAGCAGTTCTTC. The chain joins TRBV6-5 to TRBJ2-1; D perhaps matches TRBD2 (6 bases). The germline V and J ends were trimmed by 7 bases and 5 bases, with 15 bases remaining between them. Germline CDR1 and CDR2: MNHEY and SVGAGI. This CDR3 spans 14 amino acids.

By frequency in the sample, this clone is medium-sized. The chain recombines TRBV4-2 with TRBJ2-6; D is undetermined. This CDR3 region has 16 residues. V was pared by 0 bases and J by 0 bases, with 6 bases between. Germline values: CDR1 LGHNA, CDR2 YNFKEQ. CDR3 sequence (DNA): TGTGCCAGCAGCCAAGACAGTAGCTCTGGGGCCAACGTCCTGACTTTC. Residues: CASSQDSSSGANVLTF.

This chain joins TRBV10-3 and TRBJ2-3; 8 nucleotides agree with TRBD2. From germline, CDR1 is ENHRY and CDR2 SYGVKD. There are 14 residues in the CDR3. Losses at the gene ends were 5 bases for V and 2 bases for J; bases not matched to a gene: 3. The CDR3 nucleotides read TGTGCCATCAGTACTAGCGGATACACAGATACGCAGTATTTT. Its translation is CAISTSGYTDTQYF.

This chain joins TRBV13 and TRBJ2-5, with D tentatively TRBD2 (5 bases). Trimming took 4 bases from V and 7 from J, leaving 16 bases between them. The CDR3 length is 14 residues. CDR1 is PRHDT, CDR2 FYEKMQ, per germline (reference sequence). This CDR3 is CASSSSYPRVTQYF. CDR3 in DNA: TGTGCCAGCAGCTCTAGCTACCCAAGAGTGACCCAGTACTTC.

This chain connects TRBV6-1 to TRBJ1-2; D perhaps matches TRBD1 (5 bases). V was trimmed by 1 base and J by 6 bases, leaving 15 bases between them. Germline-derived CDR1 and CDR2 are MNHNS and SASEGT. The CDR3 spans 15 residues. The CDR3 coding sequence is TGTGCCAGCAGTGAAGACAGCCTGGGGGTAGATGGCTACACCTTC. It encodes CASSEDSLGVDGYTF.